These 19 T cell receptor beta chains were sequenced from one sample in a study of blood T cell repertoires in COVID-19. The data were produced by immunoSEQ multiplex PCR, yet TCRdb's version contains in-frame clones alone and is incomplete. The repertoire holds about 130,000 clones, around 85% seen once, with around 3.3% in the top ten. Input material: peripheral blood. The receptor source for this set is a woman over 75 with COVID-19, enrolled during active disease.

The V gene is TRBV3-1 (or the pseudogene TRBV3-2), the J gene TRBJ2-5; D might be TRBD1 (5 bases). Trimming pared 4 bases from V and 1 base from J, leaving 13 bases between. This CDR3 is 15 amino acids long. Germline CDR1 LGHDT, CDR2 YNNKEL (reference sequence). CDR3 amino acids: CASSPQKGRQETQYF. The DNA for the CDR3 is TGTGCCAGCAGCCCCCAGAAGGGGCGCCAAGAGACCCAGTACTTC.

The V call is TRBV18, the J call TRBJ1-1; possible D gene TRBD1, 5 bases. Germline CDR1 is KGHSH and CDR2 is LQKENI. Trimming removed 3 bases at V and 1 base at J, with 9 bases between. The CDR3 spans 14 residues. The CDR3 spells CASSPLTENTEAFF. DNA of the CDR3: TGTGCCAGCTCACCCTTGACAGAGAACACTGAAGCTTTCTTT.

The V and J genes are TRBV5-4 and TRBJ1-2, with 7 bases lining up with TRBD1. This CDR3 region has 16 residues. CDR1 SGHNT and CDR2 YYREEE come from the germline V gene (reference sequence). V shed 0 bases, J shed 7 bases, and the junction held 12 bases outside the gene matches. The chain's CDR3 is CASSLVTGTQGGGYTF. The DNA of the CDR3 is TGTGCCAGCAGCTTGGTGACAGGGACCCAAGGGGGTGGCTACACCTTC.

This chain joins TRBV28 and TRBJ1-2, with a possible D match to TRBD1 (6 bases). From germline, CDR1 is MDHEN and CDR2 SYDVKM. This CDR3 contains 13 residues. Trimming took off 6 bases at V and 4 bases at J, with 12 bases between the two ends. This chain's CDR3 is CASRTTGPYGYTF. Written as DNA, the CDR3 is TGTGCCAGCAGGACCACAGGGCCCTATGGCTACACCTTC.

This chain links TRBV4-1 with TRBJ1-3; 8 nucleotides align to TRBD1. Losses at the gene ends were 2 bases for V and 2 bases for J; bases not matched to a gene: 2. The CDR3 extends over 15 amino acids. Per the germline V gene, CDR1 is MGHRA and CDR2 is YSYEKL. The DNA for the CDR3 is TGCGCCAGCAGCCAAATCAGGGGGCCTGGAAACACCATATATTTT. It is translated as CASSQIRGPGNTIYF.

The chain couples TRBV25-1 to TRBJ2-1; D gene ambiguous. Germline-derived CDR1 and CDR2 are MGHDK and SYGVNS. CDR3 length: 16 residues. Trimming took off 7 bases at V and 0 bases at J, with 16 bases between the two ends. The CDR3 spells CASTPPTVSSYNEQFF. The CDR3 DNA is TGTGCCAGCACCCCCCCCACAGTGAGCTCCTACAATGAGCAGTTCTTC.

The chain employs TRBV24-1 and TRBJ2-1, with TRBD1 matching over 8 bases. Trimming took 1 base from V and 7 from J; bases not matched to a gene: 8. This CDR3 has 16 amino acids. The germline V gene has CDR1 KGHDR and CDR2 SFDVKD. The CDR3 bases are TGTGCCACCAGTGATTTTGTGCGGACAGGGAGGAATGAGCAGTTCTTC. It codes for CATSDFVRTGRNEQFF.

This clone came up once. The V call is TRBV7-2, the J call TRBJ2-3; the match to TRBD2 covers 9 bases. This CDR3 contains 14 residues. Per germline, CDR1 SGHTA and CDR2 FQGNSA. The V and J ends lost 4 bases and 6 bases, in that order; junction bases with no gene match: 5. DNA of the CDR3: TGTGCCAGCAGCTATAGCGGGGGACAGGATACGCAGTATTTT. Its translation is CASSYSGGQDTQYF. The whole variable domain, filled in from reference TRBV7-2 and TRBJ2-3, reads GAGVSQSPSNKVTEKGKDVELRCDPISGHTALYWYRQSLGQGLEFLIYFQGNSAPDKSGLPSDRFSAERTGGSVSTLTIQRTQQEDSAVYLCASSYSGGQDTQYFGPGTRLTVL.

Here the CDR3 DNA reads TGTGCCAGCAGCCACTCTAGCAAAGAGGCCTATACGCAGTATTTT. Its protein is CASSHSSKEAYTQYF. J is TRBJ2-3 and V is TRBV3-1 (or the pseudogene TRBV3-2), with D possibly being TRBD2 (5 bases). This CDR3 comprises 15 residues. CDR1 LGHDT and CDR2 YNNKEL come from the germline V gene (reference sequence). Trimming took off 3 bases at V and 7 bases at J, with 17 bases between the two ends.

V is TRBV7-8 and J is TRBJ2-5; 9 nucleotides agree with TRBD2. The CDR3 length is 17 residues. CDR1 SGHVS and CDR2 FQNEAQ come from the germline V gene. Germline trimming cut 0 bases from V and 4 bases from J; bases unmatched to any gene: 9. This CDR3 reads CASSLAFLAGPPETQYF. CDR3 nucleotides: TGTGCCAGCAGCTTAGCCTTCCTAGCGGGACCCCCAGAGACCCAGTACTTC.

The J gene is TRBJ2-5, the V gene TRBV7-2; D may be TRBD1 (5 bases). The CDR3 length is 15 residues. CDR1 and CDR2 (germline): SGHTA, FQGNSA. V was clipped by 4 bases and J by 5 bases, with 17 bases between them. CDR3 sequence reads: CASSSTSQGYETQYF. The CDR3 coding sequence is TGTGCCAGCAGCTCCACCTCGCAGGGCTACGAGACCCAGTACTTC.

The chain joins TRBV27 to TRBJ2-1; the D gene is possibly TRBD1 (6 bases). The V end was cut by 6 bases, the J end by 4 bases, with 16 bases between. Looked up from germline, CDR1 is MNHEY and CDR2 is SMNVEV (reference sequence). The CDR3 sequence is 15 residues long. CDR3 in DNA: TGTGCCAGCAGGGATAAGGGACAATTATACAATGAGCAGTTCTTC. This codes for CASRDKGQLYNEQFF.

J is TRBJ2-2 and V is TRBV6-4, with D possibly being TRBD1 (5 bases). The germline V gene has CDR1 MRHNA and CDR2 SNTAGT. V lost 3 bases to trimming and J lost 6 bases, with 8 bases between them. The CDR3 has 13 amino acids. The CDR3 sequence is CASSDQGSGELFF. The CDR3 DNA is TGTGCCAGCAGTGATCAGGGTTCCGGGGAGCTGTTTTTT.

The chain carries TRBV20-1 and TRBJ1-3; maybe TRBD1 (5 bases). The CDR3 runs 14 residues. The V and J ends lost 3 bases and 7 bases respectively, with 16 bases between them. CDR1 is DFQATT and CDR2 is SNEGSKA in the germline V gene (reference sequence). The CDR3 nucleotides read TGCAGTGCTAGTGCGCCGATGGGGCGGAACACCATATATTTT. It is translated as CSASAPMGRNTIYF.

The chain links TRBV5-6 to TRBJ2-7; TRBD2 matches at 14 bases. V was pared by 0 bases and J by 2 bases, with 7 bases of the junction left unmatched. Germline V gene lookup returns CDR1 SGHDT and CDR2 YYEEEE. This CDR3 is 18 amino acids long. CDR3 in DNA: TGTGCCAGCAGCTTGGGGGGACTAGCGGGAGTTCCTACCTACGAGCAGTACTTC. The encoded protein is CASSLGGLAGVPTYEQYF.

J is TRBJ2-1 and V is TRBV5-1; 14 bases fit TRBD2. The V segment lost 3 bases and the J segment 4 bases; nucleotides outside the gene matches: 6. The CDR3 length is 17 residues. Germline CDR1 is SGHRS and CDR2 is YFSETQ. CDR3 amino acids: CASSYGTSGSQYNEQFF. Written as DNA, the CDR3 is TGCGCCAGCAGCTATGGGACTAGCGGGAGCCAGTACAATGAGCAGTTCTTC.

The CDR3 region has the DNA TGTGCCAGCTCCCTCGGCGGCAGCGAAGCTAACTATGGCTACACCTTC. Protein product: CASSLGGSEANYGYTF. The J gene is TRBJ1-2, the V gene TRBV9; D not certain. V lost 7 bases and J 0 bases, leaving 19 bases between the germline ends. Germline V gene sequence: CDR1 SGDLS, CDR2 YYNGEE. The CDR3 consists of 16 residues.

The chain uses TRBV12-3 or TRBV12-4 and TRBJ2-1, with no clear D. V was trimmed by 2 bases and J by 8 bases, leaving 10 bases between them. The CDR3 is made up of 13 amino acids. CDR3 DNA: TGTGCCAGCAGTTTACTCAGACGGGATGAGCAGTTCTTC. Translating gives CASSLLRRDEQFF.

The gene calls are TRBV7-9 and TRBJ2-3; TRBD1 matches at 11 bases. Germline V gives CDR1 SEHNR, CDR2 FQNEAQ (reference sequence). The CDR3 is 15 residues long. The ends lost 5 bases at V and 3 bases at J; junction bases unmatched: 4. CDR3 loop: CASSLGQGGTDTQYF. The CDR3 nucleotides are TGTGCCAGCAGCCTGGGACAGGGGGGGACAGATACGCAGTATTTT.